This T cell receptor beta chain is from a study of T cells in localized non-small cell lung cancer. Measured with immunoSEQ multiplex PCR; TCRdb has only the in-frame clones, and not every one. The table shows 40,000 to 60,000 clones, with 81% occurring only once. This clone was recorded only once. Its antigen is not identified. Findings and caveats of the study: It was uninvolved adjacent lung that showed the highest T cell clonality, exceeding tumor. Patients showing higher blood T cell density tended to see longer overall survival. Detection in adjacent lung was observed for a median 57 of the top 100 tumor clones. Because only a single region of the tumor was sequenced, heterogeneity remains possible.

The sequences come from peripheral blood mononuclear cells, collected before any cancer treatment. The origin of this receptor is a man aged 40 to 69 with stage III lung adenocarcinoma.

The CDR3 DNA reads TGTGCCAGCAGCTTACGCCATTCGGGGACTGAAGCTTTCTTT. As protein: CASSLRHSGTEAFF. The rearrangement links TRBV5-4 to TRBJ1-1; D not resolved. The CDR3 spans 14 residues. From germline, CDR1 is SGHNT and CDR2 YYREEE (reference sequence). The V gene lost 2 bases and the J gene lost 5 bases, with 13 bases spanning the gap. Full variable domain (outside the CDR3, taken from reference TRBV5-4 and TRBJ1-1): ETGVTQSPTHLIKTRGQQVTLRCSSQSGHNTVSWYQQALGQGPQFIFQYYREEENGRGNFPPRFSGLQFPNYSSELNVNALELDDSALYLCASSLRHSGTEAFFGQGTRLTVV.